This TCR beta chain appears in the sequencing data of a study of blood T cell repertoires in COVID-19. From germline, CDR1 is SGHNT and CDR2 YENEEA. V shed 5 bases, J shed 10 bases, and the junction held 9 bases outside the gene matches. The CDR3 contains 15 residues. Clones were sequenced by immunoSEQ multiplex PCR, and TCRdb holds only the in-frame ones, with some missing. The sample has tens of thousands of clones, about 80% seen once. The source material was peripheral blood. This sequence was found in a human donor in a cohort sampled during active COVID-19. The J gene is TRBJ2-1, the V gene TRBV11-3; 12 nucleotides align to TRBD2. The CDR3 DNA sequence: TGTGCCAGCAGCACAGGACTAGCGGGAACGGAAGAGCAGTTCTTC. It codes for CASSTGLAGTEEQFF. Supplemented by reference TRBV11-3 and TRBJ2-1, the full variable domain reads EAGVVQSPRYKIIEKKQPVAFWCNPISGHNTLYWYLQNLGQGPELLIRYENEEAVDDSQLPKDRFSAERLKGVDSTLKIQPAELGDSAVYLCASSTGLAGTEEQFFGPGTRLTVL.